The 13 T cell receptor beta chains below all came from one sample that was sequenced in a study of T cell responses to AZD1222 COVID-19 vaccine. Method: immunoSEQ multiplex PCR; TCRdb's copy keeps in-frame clones and lacks some. The sample lists about 120,000 clones, roughly nine tenths seen once, with 1.5% to 1.7% in the top ten. This specimen consisted of peripheral blood, obtained on day 0 of AZD1222 vaccination. The receptors originated from an adult in good health.

The chain has TRBV7-8 and TRBJ2-7; D is ambiguous. Germline V gene data show CDR1 as SGHVS and CDR2 as FQNEAQ. CDR3 size: 12 residues. Trimming stripped 7 bases from V and 1 base from J, with 8 bases between. DNA of the CDR3: TGTGCCAGCACCCTAGGGTCCTACGAGCAGTACTTC. It codes for CASTLGSYEQYF.

The J gene is TRBJ1-6, the V gene TRBV28, with 8 bases fitting TRBD1. Germline V gene sequence: CDR1 MDHEN, CDR2 SYDVKM. The CDR3 spans 14 residues. The V segment lost 3 bases and the J segment 9 bases; nucleotides outside the gene matches: 4. The CDR3 bases are TGTGCCAGCAGTTTCCGAGACAGGGGTTCACCCCTCCACTTT. Translation: CASSFRDRGSPLHF.

The chain couples TRBV29-1 to TRBJ1-1, with 7 bases lining up with TRBD1. Germline-derived CDR1 and CDR2 are SQVTM and ANQGSEA. The CDR3 is made up of 14 amino acids. V lost 8 bases to trimming and J lost 4 bases; unmatched junction nucleotides: 13. The CDR3 is CSSLTTGYGTEAFF. DNA for the CDR3: TGCAGCTCATTAACGACAGGGTATGGCACTGAAGCTTTCTTT. Combining the CDR3 with reference TRBV29-1 and TRBJ1-1 gives the whole variable domain SAVISQKPSRDICQRGTSLTIQCQVDSQVTMMFWYRQQPGQSLTLIATANQGSEATYESGFVIDKFPISRPNLTFSTLTVSNMSPEDSSIYLCSSLTTGYGTEAFFGQGTRLTVV.

V usage is TRBV5-6 and J usage is TRBJ2-7; the D gene is possibly TRBD2 (6 bases). Trimming removed 1 base from V and 1 base from J, with 15 bases in between. The CDR3 totals 16 residues. Germline CDR1 SGHDT, CDR2 YYEEEE. In DNA form, the CDR3 reads TGTGCCAGCAGCTTGCCTGGGTTAGCGGAATCCTACGAGCAGTACTTC. Its translation is CASSLPGLAESYEQYF.

The V gene is TRBV5-1, the J gene TRBJ2-7, with no clear D. CDR3 length: 12 amino acids. The V gene's germline CDR1 is SGHRS and CDR2 YFSETQ. V lost 5 bases and J 6 bases, leaving 12 bases between the germline ends. The CDR3 nucleotides read TGCGCCAGCAGTCCTTCCCCCCCCGAGCAGTACTTC. Translating gives CASSPSPPEQYF.

The chain links TRBV9 to TRBJ2-1, with 10 bases lining up with TRBD1. Germline values: CDR1 SGDLS, CDR2 YYNGEE. With V trimmed by 2 bases and J by 2 bases, 1 base remained unmatched. This CDR3 spans 15 amino acids. CDR3: CASSVGQGAYNEQFF. CDR3 coding DNA: TGTGCCAGCAGCGTTGGACAGGGGGCCTACAATGAGCAGTTCTTC.

The chain carries TRBV19 and TRBJ1-5, with D unclear. Germline loops: CDR1 LNHDA, CDR2 SQIVND (reference sequence). The CDR3 is 15 amino acids. V was clipped by 3 bases and J by 0 bases, with 9 bases between them. CDR3 nucleotide sequence: TGTGCCAGTAGTATGGGATCATTTAGCAATCAGCCCCAGCATTTT. Translating gives CASSMGSFSNQPQHF.

V is TRBV9 and J is TRBJ2-7; the match to TRBD1 covers 9 bases. CDR3 size: 15 residues. The ends lost 4 bases at V and 1 base at J; junction bases unmatched: 6. Germline loops: CDR1 SGDLS, CDR2 YYNGEE. This CDR3 reads CASSPPGTGSYEQYF. CDR3 DNA: TGTGCCAGCAGCCCCCCCGGGACAGGGTCCTACGAGCAGTACTTC.

The V gene is TRBV7-3, the J gene TRBJ2-3, with 9 positions matching TRBD1. V shed 1 base, J shed 1 base, and the junction held 3 bases outside the gene matches. The length of the CDR3 is 16 residues. Germline lookup yields CDR1 SGHTA and CDR2 FQGTGA. The CDR3: CASSLNRDRGTDTQYF. CDR3 sequence (DNA): TGTGCCAGCAGCTTAAACCGGGACAGGGGCACAGATACGCAGTATTTT. The full variable domain, in which reference TRBV7-3 and TRBJ2-3 provide the parts outside the CDR3, is GAGVSQTPSNKVTEKGKYVELRCDPISGHTALYWYRQSLGQGPEFLIYFQGTGAADDSGLPNDRFFAVRPEGSVSTLKIQRTERGDSAVYLCASSLNRDRGTDTQYFGPGTRLTVL.

As for this clone: The identical CDR3 is also encoded by other nucleotide sequences in the sample. This CDR3 is CASSLAYEQYF. CDR3 DNA: TGTGCCAGCAGCTTGGCCTACGAGCAGTACTTC. The chain links TRBV5-4 to TRBJ2-7; D unclear. With 0 bases removed from V and 2 bases from J, the gap between germline ends came to 0 bases. Germline V gene data show CDR1 as SGHNT and CDR2 as YYREEE (reference sequence). CDR3 length equals 11 residues.

This clone has just a few counts. The chain uses TRBV7-3 and TRBJ2-5, with D tentatively TRBD2 (6 bases). The CDR3 consists of 15 residues. Germline CDR1 and CDR2: SGHTA and FQGTGA. Trimming took off 5 bases at V and 1 base at J, with 14 bases between the two ends. The chain's CDR3 is CASSALPGLQETQYF. CDR3 in DNA: TGTGCCAGCAGCGCGCTTCCGGGACTCCAAGAGACCCAGTACTTC.

J is TRBJ1-5 and V is TRBV6-4, with a tentative D call TRBD1 (6 bases). V lost 2 bases and J 2 bases, leaving 13 bases between the germline ends. This CDR3 comprises 16 residues. Germline V gives CDR1 MRHNA, CDR2 SNTAGT. The CDR3 is CASSDRGGRGNQPQHF. CDR3 DNA sequence: TGTGCCAGCAGTGACCGCGGGGGGCGCGGCAATCAGCCCCAGCATTTT.

This rearrangement joins TRBV5-1 to TRBJ2-2, with TRBD1 identical over 8 bases. In germline, CDR1 is SGHRS, CDR2 YFSETQ. The CDR3 runs to 16 residues. The trim removed 5 bases at V and 5 bases at J, leaving 11 bases unmatched. The CDR3 nucleotides read TGCGCCAGCAGAGGACAGGGTACGGTGGGAACCGGGGAGCTGTTTTTT. Protein sequence: CASRGQGTVGTGELFF.